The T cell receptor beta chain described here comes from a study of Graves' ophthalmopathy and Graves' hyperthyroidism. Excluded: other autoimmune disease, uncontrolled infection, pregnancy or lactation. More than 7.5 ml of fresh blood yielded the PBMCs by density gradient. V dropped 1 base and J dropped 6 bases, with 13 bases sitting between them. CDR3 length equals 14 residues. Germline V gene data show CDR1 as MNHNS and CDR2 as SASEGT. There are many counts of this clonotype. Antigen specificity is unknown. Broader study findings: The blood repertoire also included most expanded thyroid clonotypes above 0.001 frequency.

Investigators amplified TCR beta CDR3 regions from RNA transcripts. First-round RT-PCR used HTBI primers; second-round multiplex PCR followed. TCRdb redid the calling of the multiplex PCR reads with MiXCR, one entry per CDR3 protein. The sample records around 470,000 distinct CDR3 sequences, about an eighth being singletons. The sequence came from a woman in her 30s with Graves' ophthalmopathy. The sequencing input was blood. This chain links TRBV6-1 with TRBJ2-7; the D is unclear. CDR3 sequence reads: CASSEGPQPLEQYF. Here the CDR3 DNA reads TGTGCCAGCAGTGAAGGGCCCCAGCCCCTCGAGCAGTACTTC.